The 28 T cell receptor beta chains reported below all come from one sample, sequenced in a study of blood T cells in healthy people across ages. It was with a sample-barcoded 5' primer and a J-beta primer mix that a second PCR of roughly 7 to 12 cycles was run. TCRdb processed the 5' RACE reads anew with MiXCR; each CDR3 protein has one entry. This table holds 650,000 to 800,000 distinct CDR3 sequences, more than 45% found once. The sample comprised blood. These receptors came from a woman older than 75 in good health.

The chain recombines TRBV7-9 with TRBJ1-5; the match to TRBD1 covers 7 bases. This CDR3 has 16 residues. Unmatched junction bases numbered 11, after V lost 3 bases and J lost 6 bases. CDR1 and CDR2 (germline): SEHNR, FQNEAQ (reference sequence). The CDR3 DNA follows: TGTGCCAGCAGCTTGGTTGGCGGGAGGGGGCTTCAGCCCCAGCATTTT. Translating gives CASSLVGGRGLQPQHF.

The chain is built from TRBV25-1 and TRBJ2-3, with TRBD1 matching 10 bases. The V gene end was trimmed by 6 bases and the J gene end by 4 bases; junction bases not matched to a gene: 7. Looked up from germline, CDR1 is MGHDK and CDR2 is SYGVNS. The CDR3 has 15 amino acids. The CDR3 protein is CASRRQGALADTQYF. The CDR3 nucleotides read TGTGCCAGCAGGCGACAGGGGGCATTGGCAGATACGCAGTATTTT.

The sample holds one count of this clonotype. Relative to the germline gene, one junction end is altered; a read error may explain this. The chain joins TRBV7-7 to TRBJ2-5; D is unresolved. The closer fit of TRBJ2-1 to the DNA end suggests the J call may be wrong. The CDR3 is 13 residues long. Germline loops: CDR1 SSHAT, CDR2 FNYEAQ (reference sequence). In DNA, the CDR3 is TGTGCTAGCAGCTTAGGGCATCAAGAGACCCAGTTCTTC. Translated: CASSLGHQETQFF.

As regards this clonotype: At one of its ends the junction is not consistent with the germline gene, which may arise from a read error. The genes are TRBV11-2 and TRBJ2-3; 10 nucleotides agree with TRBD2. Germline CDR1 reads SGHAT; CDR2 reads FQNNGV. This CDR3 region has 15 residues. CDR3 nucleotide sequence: TGTGTCAGCAGCTTTGTAGCGGGAGGACCAGATACGCAGTATTTT. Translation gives CVSSFVAGGPDTQYF.

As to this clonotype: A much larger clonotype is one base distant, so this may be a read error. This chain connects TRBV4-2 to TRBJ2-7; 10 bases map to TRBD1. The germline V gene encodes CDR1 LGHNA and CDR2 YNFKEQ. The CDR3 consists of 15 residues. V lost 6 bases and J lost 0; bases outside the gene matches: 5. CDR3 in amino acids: CASRRGTGASYEQYF. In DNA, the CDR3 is TGTGCCAGCAGAAGGGGGACAGGGGCCTCCTACGAGCAGTACTTC.

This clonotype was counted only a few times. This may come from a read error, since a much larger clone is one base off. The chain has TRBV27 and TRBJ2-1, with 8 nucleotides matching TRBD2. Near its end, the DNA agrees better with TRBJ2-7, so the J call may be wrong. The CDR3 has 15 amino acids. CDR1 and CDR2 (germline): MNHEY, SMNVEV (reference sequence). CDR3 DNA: TGTGCCAGCAGTCCATGGACTAGCACCTACAATGAGCAGTACTTC. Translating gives CASSPWTSTYNEQYF.

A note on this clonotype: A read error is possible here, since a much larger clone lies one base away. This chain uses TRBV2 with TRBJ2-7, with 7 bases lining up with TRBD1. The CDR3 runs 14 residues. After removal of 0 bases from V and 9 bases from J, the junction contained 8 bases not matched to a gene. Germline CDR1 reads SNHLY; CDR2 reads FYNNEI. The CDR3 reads CASSEADRVGGQYF. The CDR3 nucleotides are TGTGCCAGCAGTGAAGCCGACAGGGTAGGCGGGCAGTACTTC.

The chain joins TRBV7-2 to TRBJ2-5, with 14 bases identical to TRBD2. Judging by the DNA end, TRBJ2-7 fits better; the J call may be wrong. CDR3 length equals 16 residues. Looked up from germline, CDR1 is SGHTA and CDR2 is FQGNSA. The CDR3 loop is CASSLGLAGGRYEQYF. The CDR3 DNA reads TGTGCCAGCAGCTTAGGACTAGCGGGGGGGCGTTACGAGCAGTACTTC.

CDR3 residues: CASSLSGLSGANVLTF. The CDR3 DNA reads as TGTGCCAGCAGCTTGTCGGGCCTCTCTGGGGCCAACGTCCTGACTTTC. The chain recombines TRBV5-4 with TRBJ2-6; no clear D. CDR1 and CDR2 from the germline V gene are SGHNT and YYREEE (reference sequence). Trimming took 1 base from V and 0 from J, leaving 8 bases between them. This CDR3 spans 16 amino acids.

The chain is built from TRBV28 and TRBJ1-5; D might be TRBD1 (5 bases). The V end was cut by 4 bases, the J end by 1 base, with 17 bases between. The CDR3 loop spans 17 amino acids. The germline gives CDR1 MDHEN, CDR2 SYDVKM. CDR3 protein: CASSSPPRVRSNQPQHF. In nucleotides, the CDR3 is TGTGCCAGCAGTTCCCCGCCCAGGGTACGGAGCAATCAGCCCCAGCATTTT.

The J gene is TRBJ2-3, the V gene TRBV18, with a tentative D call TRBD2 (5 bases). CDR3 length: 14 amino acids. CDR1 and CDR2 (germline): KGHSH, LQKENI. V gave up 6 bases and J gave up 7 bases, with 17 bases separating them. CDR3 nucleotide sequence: TGTGCCAGCTCGAGGGAGCCCCTTTTCCATACGCAGTATTTT. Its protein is CASSREPLFHTQYF.

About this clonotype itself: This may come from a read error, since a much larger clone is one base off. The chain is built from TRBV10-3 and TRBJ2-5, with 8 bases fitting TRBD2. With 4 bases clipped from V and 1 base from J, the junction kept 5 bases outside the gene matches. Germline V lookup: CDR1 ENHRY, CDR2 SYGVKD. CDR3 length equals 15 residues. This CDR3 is CAISAQRGLQETQYF. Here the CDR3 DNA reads TGTGCCATCAGTGCCCAGCGGGGGCTCCAAGAGACCCAGTACTTC.

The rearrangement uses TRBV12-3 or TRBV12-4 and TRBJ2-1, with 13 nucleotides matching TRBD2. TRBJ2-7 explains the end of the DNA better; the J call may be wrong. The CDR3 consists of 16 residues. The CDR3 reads CASSSPGLAGANEQYF. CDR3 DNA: TGTGCCAGCAGTTCACCCGGACTAGCGGGAGCCAATGAGCAGTACTTC.

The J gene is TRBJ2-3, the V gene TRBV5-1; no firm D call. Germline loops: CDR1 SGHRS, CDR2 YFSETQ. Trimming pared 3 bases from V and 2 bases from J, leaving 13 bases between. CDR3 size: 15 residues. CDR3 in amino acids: CASSWSGEPTDTQYF. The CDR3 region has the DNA TGCGCCAGCAGCTGGTCAGGCGAGCCCACAGATACGCAGTATTTT.

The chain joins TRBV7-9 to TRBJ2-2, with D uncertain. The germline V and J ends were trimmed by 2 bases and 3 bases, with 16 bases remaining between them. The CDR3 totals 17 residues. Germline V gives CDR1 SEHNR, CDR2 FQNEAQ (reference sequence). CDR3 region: CASSLSTGSMDTGELFF. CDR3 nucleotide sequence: TGTGCCAGCAGCTTAAGCACGGGTTCGATGGACACCGGGGAGCTGTTTTTT.

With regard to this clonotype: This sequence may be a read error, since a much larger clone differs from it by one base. The CDR3 nucleotides are TGTGCCAGCCGTGATTTTTCCGGTGGCAATCAGCCCCAGCATTTT. The encoded protein is CASRDFSGGNQPQHF. V and J are TRBV12-3 or TRBV12-4 and TRBJ1-5; D gene uncertain. The germline V and J ends were trimmed by 8 bases and 2 bases, with 16 bases remaining between them. This CDR3 has 15 amino acids.

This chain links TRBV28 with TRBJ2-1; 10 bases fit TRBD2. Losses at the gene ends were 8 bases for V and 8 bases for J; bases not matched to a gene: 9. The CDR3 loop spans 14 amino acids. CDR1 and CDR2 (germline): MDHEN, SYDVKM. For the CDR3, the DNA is TGTGCCAGCGAGAGCGGGGGGGCGCTCGATGAGCAGTTCTTC. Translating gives CASESGGALDEQFF.

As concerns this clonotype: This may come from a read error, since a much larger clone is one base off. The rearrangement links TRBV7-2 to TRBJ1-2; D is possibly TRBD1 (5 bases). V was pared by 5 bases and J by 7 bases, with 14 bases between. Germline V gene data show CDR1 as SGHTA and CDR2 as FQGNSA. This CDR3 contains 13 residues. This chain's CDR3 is CASSVGRAGGYTF. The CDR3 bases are TGTGCCAGCAGCGTAGGCAGGGCGGGTGGCTACACCTTC.

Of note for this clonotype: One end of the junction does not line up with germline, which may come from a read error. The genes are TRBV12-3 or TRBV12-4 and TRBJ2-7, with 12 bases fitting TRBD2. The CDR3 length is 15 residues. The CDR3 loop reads CAGSLTSGGTYEQYF. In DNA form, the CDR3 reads TGTGCCGGCAGTCTGACTAGCGGGGGAACCTACGAGCAGTACTTC.

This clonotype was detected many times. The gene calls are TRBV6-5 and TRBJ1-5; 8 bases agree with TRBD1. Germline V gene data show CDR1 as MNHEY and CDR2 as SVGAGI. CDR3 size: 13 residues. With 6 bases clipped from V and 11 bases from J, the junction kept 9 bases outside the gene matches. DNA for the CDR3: TGTGCCAGCAGCCCCGGGACAGGAAGGACCCAGCATTTT. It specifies CASSPGTGRTQHF.

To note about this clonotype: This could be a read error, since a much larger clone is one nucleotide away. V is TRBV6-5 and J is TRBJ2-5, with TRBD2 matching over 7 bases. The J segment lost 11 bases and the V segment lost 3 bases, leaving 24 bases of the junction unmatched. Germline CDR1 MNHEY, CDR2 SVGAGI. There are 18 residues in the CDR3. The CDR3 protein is CASSYSGGGRGRYNEQYF. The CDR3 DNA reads TGTGCCAGCAGTTATTCTGGGGGGGGTCGGGGTCGGTACAATGAGCAGTACTTC.

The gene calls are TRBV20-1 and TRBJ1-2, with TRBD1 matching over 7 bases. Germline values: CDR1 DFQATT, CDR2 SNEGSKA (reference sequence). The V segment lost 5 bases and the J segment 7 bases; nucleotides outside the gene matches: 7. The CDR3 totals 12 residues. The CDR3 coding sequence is TGCAGTGCTCGACAGGGATCGAGTGGCTACACCTTC. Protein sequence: CSARQGSSGYTF.

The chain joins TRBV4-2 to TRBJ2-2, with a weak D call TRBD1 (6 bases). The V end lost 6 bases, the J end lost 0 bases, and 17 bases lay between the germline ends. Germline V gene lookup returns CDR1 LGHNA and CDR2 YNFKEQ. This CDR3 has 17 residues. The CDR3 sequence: CASSRVNRAANTGELFF. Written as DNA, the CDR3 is TGTGCCAGCAGTCGTGTGAACAGGGCCGCGAACACCGGGGAGCTGTTTTTT.

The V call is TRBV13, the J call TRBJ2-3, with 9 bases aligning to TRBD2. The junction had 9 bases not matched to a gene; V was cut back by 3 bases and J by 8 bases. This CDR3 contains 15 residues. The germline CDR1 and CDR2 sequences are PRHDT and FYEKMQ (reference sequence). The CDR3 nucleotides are TGTGCCAGCAGCTTCGGTGCGGGGGGGCCAGGTACGCAGTATTTT. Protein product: CASSFGAGGPGTQYF. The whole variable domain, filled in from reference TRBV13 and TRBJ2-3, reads AAGVIQSPRHLIKEKRETATLKCYPIPRHDTVYWYQQGPGQDPQFLISFYEKMQSDKGSIPDRFSAQQFSDYHSELNMSSLELGDSALYFCASSFGAGGPGTQYFGPGTRLTVL.

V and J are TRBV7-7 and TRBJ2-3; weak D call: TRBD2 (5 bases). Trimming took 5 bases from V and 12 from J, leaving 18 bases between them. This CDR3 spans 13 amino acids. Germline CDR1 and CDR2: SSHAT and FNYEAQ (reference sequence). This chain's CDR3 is CASSPTGLSDQYF. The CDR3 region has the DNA TGTGCCAGCAGCCCAACCGGACTGTCAGATCAGTATTTT.

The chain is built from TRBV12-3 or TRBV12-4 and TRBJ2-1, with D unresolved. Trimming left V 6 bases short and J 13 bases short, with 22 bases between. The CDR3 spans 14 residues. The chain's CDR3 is CASSADSVSETQFF. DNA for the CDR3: TGTGCCAGCAGCGCTGATTCGGTCTCGGAGACCCAGTTCTTC.

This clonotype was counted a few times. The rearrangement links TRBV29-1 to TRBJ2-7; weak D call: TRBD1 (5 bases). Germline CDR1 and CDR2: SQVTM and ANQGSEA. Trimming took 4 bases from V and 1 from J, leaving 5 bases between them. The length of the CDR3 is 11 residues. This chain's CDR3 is CSVGQSYEQYF. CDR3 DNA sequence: TGCAGCGTTGGACAGTCCTACGAGCAGTACTTC.

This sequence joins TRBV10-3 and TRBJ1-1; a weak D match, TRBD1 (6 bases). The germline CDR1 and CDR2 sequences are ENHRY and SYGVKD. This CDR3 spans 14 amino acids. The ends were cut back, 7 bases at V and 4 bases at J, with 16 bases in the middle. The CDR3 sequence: CAIILWGAGTEAFF. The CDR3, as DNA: TGTGCCATCATCTTATGGGGGGCGGGCACTGAAGCTTTCTTT.